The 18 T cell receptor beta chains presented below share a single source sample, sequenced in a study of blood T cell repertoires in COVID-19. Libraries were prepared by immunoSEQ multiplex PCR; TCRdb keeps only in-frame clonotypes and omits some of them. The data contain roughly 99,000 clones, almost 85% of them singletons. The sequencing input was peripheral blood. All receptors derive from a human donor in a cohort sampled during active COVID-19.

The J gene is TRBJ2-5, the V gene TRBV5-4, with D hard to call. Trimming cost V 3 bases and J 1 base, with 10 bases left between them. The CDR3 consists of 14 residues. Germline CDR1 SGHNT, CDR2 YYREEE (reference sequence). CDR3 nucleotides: TGTGCCAGCAGCTCGATGACTCTCCAAGAGACCCAGTACTTC. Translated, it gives CASSSMTLQETQYF.

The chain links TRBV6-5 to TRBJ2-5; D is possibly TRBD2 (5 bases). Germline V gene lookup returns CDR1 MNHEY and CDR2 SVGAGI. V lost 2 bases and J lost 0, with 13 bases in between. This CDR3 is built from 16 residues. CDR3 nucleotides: TGTGCCAGCAGTTACCAGCCAGCGGCGTACCAAGAGACCCAGTACTTC. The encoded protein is CASSYQPAAYQETQYF.

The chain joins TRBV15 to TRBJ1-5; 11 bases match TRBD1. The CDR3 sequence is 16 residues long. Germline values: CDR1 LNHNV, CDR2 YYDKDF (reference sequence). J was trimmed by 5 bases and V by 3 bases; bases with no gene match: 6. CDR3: CATSRTGTGGDQPQHF. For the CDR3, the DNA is TGTGCCACCAGCAGGACCGGGACAGGGGGGGATCAGCCCCAGCATTTT.

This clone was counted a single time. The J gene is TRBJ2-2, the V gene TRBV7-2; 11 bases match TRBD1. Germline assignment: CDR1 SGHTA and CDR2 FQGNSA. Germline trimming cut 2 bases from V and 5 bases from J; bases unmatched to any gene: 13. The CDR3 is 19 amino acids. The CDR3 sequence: CASSLRGYGTGGLTGELFF. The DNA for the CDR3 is TGTGCCAGCAGCTTACGAGGCTACGGGACAGGGGGATTAACCGGGGAGCTGTTTTTT.

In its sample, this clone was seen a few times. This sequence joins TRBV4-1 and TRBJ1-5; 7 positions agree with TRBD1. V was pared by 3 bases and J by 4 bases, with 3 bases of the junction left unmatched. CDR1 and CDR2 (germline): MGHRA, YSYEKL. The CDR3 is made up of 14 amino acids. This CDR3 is CASSHMTGNQPQHF. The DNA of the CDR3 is TGCGCCAGCAGCCACATGACAGGGAATCAGCCCCAGCATTTT.

In DNA form, the CDR3 reads TGTGCCAGCAGCTTATTCCCCGGGACTAGCGGGAGGGGCATCAATGAGCAGTTCTTC. It encodes CASSLFPGTSGRGINEQFF. The chain links TRBV7-3 to TRBJ2-1; 16 bases line up with TRBD2. The V segment lost 2 bases and the J segment 6 bases; nucleotides outside the gene matches: 10. Germline CDR1 is SGHTA and CDR2 is FQGTGA. The CDR3 length is 19 residues.

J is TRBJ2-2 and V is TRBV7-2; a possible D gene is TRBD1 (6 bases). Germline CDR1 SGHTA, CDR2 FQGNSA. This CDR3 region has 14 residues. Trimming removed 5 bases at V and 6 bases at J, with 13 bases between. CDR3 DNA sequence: TGTGCCAGCAGCCCGGGCCCAGGGGCCGGGGAGCTGTTTTTT. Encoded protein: CASSPGPGAGELFF.

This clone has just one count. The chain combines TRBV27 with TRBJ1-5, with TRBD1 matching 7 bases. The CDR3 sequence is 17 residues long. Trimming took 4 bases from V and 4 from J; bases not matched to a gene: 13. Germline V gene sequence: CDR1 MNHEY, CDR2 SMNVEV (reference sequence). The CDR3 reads CASSSRRGGERNQPQHF. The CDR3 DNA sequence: TGTGCCAGCAGTTCGAGAAGAGGGGGCGAACGAAATCAGCCCCAGCATTTT.

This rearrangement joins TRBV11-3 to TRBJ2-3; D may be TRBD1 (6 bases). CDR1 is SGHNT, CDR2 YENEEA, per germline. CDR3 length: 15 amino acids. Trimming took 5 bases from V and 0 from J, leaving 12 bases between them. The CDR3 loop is CASSRQEESTDTQYF. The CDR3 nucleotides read TGTGCCAGCAGCAGACAGGAAGAAAGCACAGATACGCAGTATTTT.

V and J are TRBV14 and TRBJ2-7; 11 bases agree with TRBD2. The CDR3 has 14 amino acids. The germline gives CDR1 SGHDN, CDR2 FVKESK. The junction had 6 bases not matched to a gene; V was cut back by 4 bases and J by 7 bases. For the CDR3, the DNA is TGTGCCAGCAGCCGGCTAGCGGGGGGAGGGGAGCAGTACGTC. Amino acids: CASSRLAGGGEQYV.

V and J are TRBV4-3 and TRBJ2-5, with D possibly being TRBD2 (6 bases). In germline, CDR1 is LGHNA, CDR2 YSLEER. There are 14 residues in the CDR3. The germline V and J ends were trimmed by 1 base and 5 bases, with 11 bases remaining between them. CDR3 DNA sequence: TGCGCCAGCAGCCAAGTTAGCGGATCGGAGACCCAGTACTTC. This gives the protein CASSQVSGSETQYF.

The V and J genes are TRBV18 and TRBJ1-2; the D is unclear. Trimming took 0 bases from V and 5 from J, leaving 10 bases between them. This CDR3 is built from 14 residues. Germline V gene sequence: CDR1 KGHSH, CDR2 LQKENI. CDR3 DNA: TGTGCCAGCTCACCACCTCAGGAAACTTATGGCTACACCTTC. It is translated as CASSPPQETYGYTF.

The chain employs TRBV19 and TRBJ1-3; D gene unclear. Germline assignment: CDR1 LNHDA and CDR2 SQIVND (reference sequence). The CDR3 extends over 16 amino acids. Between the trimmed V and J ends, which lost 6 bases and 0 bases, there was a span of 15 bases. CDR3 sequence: CASSEITVSSGNTIYF. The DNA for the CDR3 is TGTGCCAGTAGCGAGATTACAGTGAGCTCTGGAAACACCATATATTTT.

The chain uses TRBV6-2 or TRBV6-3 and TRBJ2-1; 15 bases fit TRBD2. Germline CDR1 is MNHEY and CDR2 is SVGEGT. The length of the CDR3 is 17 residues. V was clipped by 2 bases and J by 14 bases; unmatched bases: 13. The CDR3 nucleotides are TGTGCCAGCAGTTACCCGGCCCGGACTAGCGGGAGGGCCCTGGAGTTCTTC. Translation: CASSYPARTSGRALEFF.

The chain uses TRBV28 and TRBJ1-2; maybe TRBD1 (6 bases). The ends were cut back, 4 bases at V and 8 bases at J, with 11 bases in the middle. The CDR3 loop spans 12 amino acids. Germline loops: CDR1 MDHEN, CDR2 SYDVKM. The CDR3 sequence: CASSSNRVGYTF. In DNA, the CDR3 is TGTGCCAGCAGTTCCAACAGGGTCGGCTACACCTTC.

The DNA of the CDR3 is TGTGCCAGCAGCCAATCACCCGGGACAGGGACCCAAAAGAGGAATGAGCAGTTCTTC. It is translated as CASSQSPGTGTQKRNEQFF. The rearrangement joins TRBV7-3 to TRBJ2-1, with TRBD1 matching 9 bases. This CDR3 has 19 amino acids. Germline V CDR1 and CDR2: SGHTA, FQGTGA. V lost 5 bases, J lost 7 bases, and 21 bases stayed unmatched.

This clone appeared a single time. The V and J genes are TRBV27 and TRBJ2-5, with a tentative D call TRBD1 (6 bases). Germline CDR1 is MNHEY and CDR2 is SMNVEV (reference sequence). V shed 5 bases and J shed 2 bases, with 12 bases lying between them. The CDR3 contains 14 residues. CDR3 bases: TGTGCCAGCAGTCCACGACAGGTGCAAGAGACCCAGTACTTC. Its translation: CASSPRQVQETQYF.

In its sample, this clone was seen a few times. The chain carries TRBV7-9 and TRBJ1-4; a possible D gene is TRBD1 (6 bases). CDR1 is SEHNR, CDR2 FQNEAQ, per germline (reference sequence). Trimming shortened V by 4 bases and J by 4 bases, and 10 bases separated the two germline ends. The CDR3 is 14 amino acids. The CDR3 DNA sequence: TGTGCCAGCAGCTCTGACAGGATTAATGAAAAACTGTTTTTT. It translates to CASSSDRINEKLFF.